Presented here are 23 T cell receptor beta chains from one specimen sequenced in a study of cytomegalovirus exposure and HLA in healthy donors. Use of 60 Vbeta and 13 Jbeta primers characterized the PCR. Assay: immunoSEQ multiplex PCR; the TCRdb copy retains only in-frame clones and omits some. Of 130,000 or so clones listed, about four fifths are singletons. The source material was PBMCs. The source of these receptors is a man aged 25 to 40 in good health and CMV-seronegative.

This clone appeared a few times. The chain is built from TRBV2 and TRBJ2-5; D ambiguous. CDR1 and CDR2 (germline): SNHLY, FYNNEI. This CDR3 comprises 14 residues. V was shortened by 5 bases and J by 5 bases, with 15 bases between the two germline ends. This CDR3 reads CASSSGRTAETQYF. In DNA form, the CDR3 reads TGTGCCAGCAGTTCCGGAAGAACAGCCGAGACCCAGTACTTC. The full variable domain, completed using reference TRBV2 and TRBJ2-5, is EPEVTQTPSHQVTQMGQEVILRCVPISNHLYFYWYRQILGQKVEFLVSFYNNEISEKSEIFDDQFSVERPDGSNFTLKIRSTKLEDSAMYFCASSSGRTAETQYFGPGTRLLVL.

The chain employs TRBV4-2 and TRBJ2-2; the match to TRBD2 covers 10 bases. Per the germline V gene, CDR1 is LGHNA and CDR2 is YNFKEQ. This CDR3 region has 17 residues. Trimming removed 3 bases from V and 3 bases from J; junction bases left unmatched: 7. The CDR3: CASSHPLAGAYTGELFF. CDR3 nucleotide sequence: TGTGCCAGCAGCCACCCTCTAGCGGGGGCGTACACCGGGGAGCTGTTTTTT.

This chain uses TRBV13 with TRBJ2-7; D remains ambiguous. The CDR3 extends over 12 amino acids. Germline values: CDR1 PRHDT, CDR2 FYEKMQ (reference sequence). Trimming pared 5 bases from V and 2 bases from J, leaving 7 bases between. The CDR3 bases are TGTGCCAGCAGCCTCAGTCCCTACGAGCAGTACTTC. Its protein is CASSLSPYEQYF.

V usage is TRBV10-1 and J usage is TRBJ2-7; 10 bases map to TRBD1. Losses at the gene ends were 7 bases for V and 6 bases for J; bases not matched to a gene: 6. Germline values: CDR1 WNHNN, CDR2 SYGVQD (reference sequence). The CDR3 runs 13 residues. CDR3 loop: CASTGDRGGEQYF. CDR3 DNA sequence: TGCGCCAGCACCGGGGACAGGGGTGGCGAGCAGTACTTC.

This clone has a handful of counts. V gene TRBV7-7 combines with J gene TRBJ2-5; TRBD2 aligns across 7 bases. This CDR3 spans 13 amino acids. The germline CDR1 and CDR2 sequences are SSHAT and FNYEAQ (reference sequence). As DNA, the CDR3 is TGTGCTAGCTCCGCGGGGGAGACGGCGGCCCAGTACTTC. Its protein is CASSAGETAAQYF.

The chain links TRBV19 to TRBJ2-4, with D tentatively TRBD1 (5 bases). Trimming took 6 bases from V and 4 from J, leaving 13 bases between them. Germline loops: CDR1 LNHDA, CDR2 SQIVND (reference sequence). This CDR3 spans 14 amino acids. The CDR3 sequence is CASRPEQVKNIQYF. DNA of the CDR3: TGTGCCAGTAGACCCGAACAGGTTAAAAACATTCAGTACTTC.

V is TRBV5-1 and J is TRBJ1-2; 10 nucleotides line up with TRBD1. The V gene's germline CDR1 is SGHRS and CDR2 YFSETQ. The CDR3 has 15 residues. J gave up 7 bases and V 0 bases, and 6 bases lay outside the gene matches. Here the CDR3 DNA reads TGCGCCAGCAGCTTGGAAGCGGGGACAGGGGTTGGCTACACCTTC. The encoded protein is CASSLEAGTGVGYTF.

The chain is built from TRBV4-3 and TRBJ2-2; 8 bases are shared with TRBD2. Germline CDR1 and CDR2: LGHNA and YSLEER. This CDR3 is built from 17 residues. V trimming: 0 bases; J trimming: 3 bases; junction bases outside the gene matches: 6. The CDR3 sequence: CASSQDTSSGYTGELFF. The CDR3 coding sequence is TGCGCCAGCAGCCAAGATACGTCTAGCGGGTACACCGGGGAGCTGTTTTTT.

As regards this clone: Germline and junction disagree at one end, which may indicate a read error. The V and J genes are TRBV11-3 and TRBJ2-3, with D maybe TRBD2 (7 bases). The CDR3 sequence is 18 residues long. Germline V gene data show CDR1 as SGHNT and CDR2 as YENEEA. In nucleotides, the CDR3 is TGTGCCAACAGCCGAGGGGGGGCGCTTTTGGGGGTCACAGATACGCAGTATTTT. This encodes CANSRGGALLGVTDTQYF.

This clone came up a few times. V is TRBV7-9 and J is TRBJ2-1; TRBD2 matches 16 bases. The CDR3 is 15 residues long. Trimming at V came to 5 bases and at J to 10 bases, leaving 5 bases not matched to a gene. Germline V gives CDR1 SEHNR, CDR2 FQNEAQ (reference sequence). CDR3 DNA: TGTGCCAGCAGCCGAGGGACTAGCGGGGGGGACGAGCAGTTCTTC. It specifies CASSRGTSGGDEQFF.

The rearrangement uses TRBV27 and TRBJ2-1; D gene unclear. The V end was cut by 4 bases, the J end by 0 bases, with 4 bases between. Per germline, CDR1 MNHEY and CDR2 SMNVEV (reference sequence). This CDR3 is 13 amino acids long. In DNA, the CDR3 is TGTGCCAGCAGTTACAGCTCCTACAATGAGCAGTTCTTC. Translation gives CASSYSSYNEQFF.

The chain is built from TRBV28 and TRBJ1-5; D might be TRBD1 (5 bases). The CDR3 loop spans 18 amino acids. Germline V gene data show CDR1 as MDHEN and CDR2 as SYDVKM. The ends were cut back, 7 bases at V and 2 bases at J, with 24 bases in the middle. This CDR3 reads CASTARFFPREGNQPQHF. Here the CDR3 DNA reads TGTGCCAGCACCGCGCGTTTTTTTCCCAGGGAGGGCAATCAGCCCCAGCATTTT.

The sample holds many counts of this clone. V usage is TRBV4-1 and J usage is TRBJ1-2; D is unclear. The CDR3 sequence is 14 residues long. Germline CDR1 reads MGHRA; CDR2 reads YSYEKL. The V and J ends lost 11 bases and 8 bases respectively, with 24 bases between them. As DNA, the CDR3 is TGCGCCTCTACGACCCCGGGAGGCTTGTGGGGCTACACCTTC. This translates into CASTTPGGLWGYTF.

The rearrangement joins TRBV7-2 to TRBJ2-1, with TRBD2 identical over 13 bases. The CDR3 is made up of 17 amino acids. The trim removed 5 bases at V and 15 bases at J, leaving 19 bases unmatched. Germline CDR1 is SGHTA and CDR2 is FQGNSA. The CDR3 region is CASSMRTSGSLGYPPFF. CDR3 in DNA: TGTGCCAGCAGCATGCGGACTAGCGGGAGCCTCGGGTATCCGCCGTTCTTC. The full variable domain, with the rest looked up from reference TRBV7-2 and TRBJ2-1, is GAGVSQSPSNKVTEKGKDVELRCDPISGHTALYWYRQSLGQGLEFLIYFQGNSAPDKSGLPSDRFSAERTGGSVSTLTIQRTQQEDSAVYLCASSMRTSGSLGYPPFFGPGTRLTVL.

Remarks on this clone: Its ends do not fully match the called genes, so a read error is possible. This chain connects TRBV19 to TRBJ2-3, with TRBD2 as a possible D gene (7 bases). The CDR3 totals 15 residues. Germline V gene data show CDR1 as LNHDA and CDR2 as SQIVND (reference sequence). The CDR3 DNA is TGTGCCAGTAGTACTCGAGGGGGGGGCACGGATACGCAGTATTTT. Encoded protein: CASSTRGGGTDTQYF.

The chain recombines TRBV11-3 with TRBJ2-7; 7 bases map to TRBD2. The ends lost 3 bases at V and 6 bases at J; junction bases unmatched: 5. CDR1 is SGHNT, CDR2 YENEEA, per germline. This CDR3 is 13 amino acids long. The CDR3: CASSFRGGSEQYF. The CDR3 DNA sequence: TGTGCCAGCAGCTTTCGGGGCGGGAGCGAGCAGTACTTC.

The chain couples TRBV9 to TRBJ1-2; the D is unclear. Germline V gene lookup returns CDR1 SGDLS and CDR2 YYNGEE. Trimming removed 2 bases from V and 1 base from J, with 6 bases in between. There are 13 residues in the CDR3. The CDR3 DNA reads TGTGCCAGCAGCGTCGAGGTTAACTATGGCTACACCTTC. Protein: CASSVEVNYGYTF.

This chain joins TRBV9 and TRBJ2-5; TRBD2 aligns across 8 bases. V lost 4 bases, J lost 1 base, and 6 bases stayed unmatched. Germline V gene lookup returns CDR1 SGDLS and CDR2 YYNGEE. The CDR3 is 15 residues long. The CDR3 loop reads CASSPLGTSQETQYF. The CDR3 coding sequence is TGTGCCAGCAGCCCCCTGGGGACTAGCCAAGAGACCCAGTACTTC.

The chain employs TRBV18 and TRBJ2-7, with a tentative D call TRBD2 (5 bases). Trimming cost V 6 bases and J 0 bases, with 12 bases left between them. This CDR3 has 14 amino acids. From germline, CDR1 is KGHSH and CDR2 LQKENI. CDR3 in amino acids: CASSPGMASYEQYF. In nucleotides, the CDR3 is TGTGCCAGCTCGCCCGGGATGGCCTCCTACGAGCAGTACTTC.

V is TRBV2 and J is TRBJ1-6; 10 bases are shared with TRBD1. Germline lookup yields CDR1 SNHLY and CDR2 FYNNEI. CDR3 length equals 14 residues. V shed 4 bases and J 10 bases; nucleotides not matched to a gene: 4. The DNA for the CDR3 is TGTGCCAGCAGTGGACAGGGGGCGGGCTCACCCCTCCACTTT. It is translated as CASSGQGAGSPLHF. The full variable domain, completed using reference TRBV2 and TRBJ1-6, is EPEVTQTPSHQVTQMGQEVILRCVPISNHLYFYWYRQILGQKVEFLVSFYNNEISEKSEIFDDQFSVERPDGSNFTLKIRSTKLEDSAMYFCASSGQGAGSPLHFGNGTRLTVT.

This clone was counted between two and nine times. V and J are TRBV29-1 and TRBJ2-6, with TRBD1 matching over 8 bases. The germline CDR1 and CDR2 sequences are SQVTM and ANQGSEA. CDR3 length: 16 residues. The V gene end was trimmed by 0 bases and the J gene end by 4 bases; junction bases not matched to a gene: 5. CDR3 protein: CSVEEDRVTGANVLTF. CDR3 nucleotides: TGCAGCGTTGAAGAGGACAGGGTGACCGGGGCCAACGTCCTGACTTTC.

The gene calls are TRBV7-9 and TRBJ2-1, with D unclear. This CDR3 is 11 amino acids long. V was trimmed by 5 bases and J by 7 bases, leaving 6 bases between them. The germline gives CDR1 SEHNR, CDR2 FQNEAQ (reference sequence). The chain's CDR3 is CASSGVNEQFF. CDR3 nucleotide sequence: TGTGCCAGCAGCGGAGTGAATGAGCAGTTCTTC.

The gene calls are TRBV19 and TRBJ2-2; no clear D. This CDR3 has 13 residues. Trimming took 3 bases from V and 4 from J, leaving 6 bases between them. Germline V gene sequence: CDR1 LNHDA, CDR2 SQIVND (reference sequence). The chain's CDR3 is CASSMTVTGELFF. The DNA of the CDR3 is TGTGCCAGTAGTATGACTGTCACCGGGGAGCTGTTTTTT. Using reference TRBV19 and TRBJ2-2 for the parts outside the CDR3, the full variable domain is DGGITQSPKYLFRKEGQNVTLSCEQNLNHDAMYWYRQDPGQGLRLIYYSQIVNDFQKGDIAEGYSVSREKKESFPLTVTSAQKNPTAFYLCASSMTVTGELFFGEGSRLTVL.